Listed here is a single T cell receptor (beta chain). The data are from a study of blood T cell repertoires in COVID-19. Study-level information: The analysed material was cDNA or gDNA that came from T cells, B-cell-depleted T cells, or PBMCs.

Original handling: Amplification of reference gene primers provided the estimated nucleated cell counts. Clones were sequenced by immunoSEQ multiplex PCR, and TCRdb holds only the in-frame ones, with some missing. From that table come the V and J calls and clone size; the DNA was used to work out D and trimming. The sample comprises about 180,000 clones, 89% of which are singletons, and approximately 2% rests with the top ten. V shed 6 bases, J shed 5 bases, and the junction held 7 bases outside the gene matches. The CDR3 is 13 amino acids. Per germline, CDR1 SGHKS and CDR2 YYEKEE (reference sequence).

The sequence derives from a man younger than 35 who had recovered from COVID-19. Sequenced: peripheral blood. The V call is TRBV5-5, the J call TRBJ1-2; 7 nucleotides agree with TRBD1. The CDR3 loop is CASIGGQSYGYTF. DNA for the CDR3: TGTGCCAGCATTGGGGGACAGTCTTATGGCTACACCTTC.